One sample yielded the 17 T cell receptor beta chains listed below, sequenced in a study of monozygotic twins with inflammatory bowel disease. No DNA is given; TCRdb re-called the 5' RACE reads and lists each CDR3 protein once. The sample includes about 300,000 distinct CDR3 sequences. What was sequenced was blood. Source of these receptors: a human donor with ulcerative colitis or Crohn's disease, or a healthy co-twin of an affected twin (not recorded which).

The rearrangement joins TRBV6-5 to TRBJ2-1; TCRdb's assignment of TRBD2 cannot be checked, as there is no DNA. Germline CDR1 is MNHEY and CDR2 is SVGAGI. The CDR3 loop spans 13 amino acids. The CDR3 region is CASSYGRRNEQFF.

V gene TRBV20-1 combines with J gene TRBJ1-2; TCRdb's assignment of TRBD1 cannot be checked, as there is no DNA. The CDR3 is 15 residues long. CDR1 is DFQATT and CDR2 is SNEGSKA in the germline V gene (reference sequence). The CDR3 loop is CSARVLGRLIYGYTF.

V usage is TRBV6-2 or TRBV6-3 and J usage is TRBJ2-7; there is no DNA to check the TCRdb D call of TRBD1. Germline CDR1 MNHEY, CDR2 SVGEGT. CDR3 length: 13 amino acids. CDR3 sequence: CASTNRGANEQYF.

The chain has TRBV5-1 and TRBJ2-2; TCRdb gives TRBD1 as the D gene, but with no DNA this cannot be confirmed. CDR1 SGHRS and CDR2 YFSETQ come from the germline V gene. The CDR3 is 15 residues long. The CDR3 region is CASSSEGQGTGELFF.

The chain joins TRBV9 to TRBJ2-3. This CDR3 is built from 17 residues. Germline CDR1 SGDLS, CDR2 YYNGEE. CDR3 sequence: CASSVKPWSTSTDTQYF.

The V gene is TRBV5-1, the J gene TRBJ2-2; the TCRdb D gene call, TRBD1, has no DNA to confirm it. The germline CDR1 and CDR2 sequences are SGHRS and YFSETQ. This CDR3 contains 16 residues. CDR3 loop: CASKIPGTANTGELFF.

The chain carries TRBV27 and TRBJ1-2; TCRdb picks TRBD1, but there is no DNA to check that call. The CDR3 spans 12 residues. The germline V gene has CDR1 MNHEY and CDR2 SMNVEV (reference sequence). CDR3 in amino acids: CASWDRGIGYTF.

V usage is TRBV9 and J usage is TRBJ2-3. The CDR3 has 16 amino acids. Germline CDR1 reads SGDLS; CDR2 reads YYNGEE. CDR3: CASSVEATLSTDTQYF.

The rearrangement uses TRBV18 and TRBJ1-5. This CDR3 contains 18 residues. Germline CDR1 is KGHSH and CDR2 is LQKENI. The CDR3 sequence: CASSPSAGIKYSNQPQHF.

V is TRBV5-1 and J is TRBJ2-2. CDR1 is SGHRS, CDR2 YFSETQ, per germline. CDR3 size: 15 residues. The CDR3 protein is CASSLGRPNTGELFF.

The CDR3: CTSSLRRGNTEAFF. The J gene is TRBJ1-1, the V gene TRBV7-2. Germline-derived CDR1 and CDR2 are SGHTA and FQGNSA. CDR3 length: 14 amino acids.

V gene TRBV20-1 combines with J gene TRBJ2-7. Germline assignment: CDR1 DFQATT and CDR2 SNEGSKA (reference sequence). The CDR3 spans 11 residues. CDR3 loop: CSATRANEQYF.

The chain carries TRBV12-5 and TRBJ2-1; TCRdb's D call of TRBD1 is untestable without DNA. Germline CDR1 and CDR2: LGHNT and FRNRAP. This CDR3 region has 15 residues. CDR3 region: CASGGDGYNYNEQFF.

This chain links TRBV6-2 or TRBV6-3 with TRBJ2-2. The CDR3 is 13 amino acids. CDR1 is MNHEY and CDR2 is SVGEGT in the germline V gene. The CDR3 here is CASSSMVAGELFF.

The chain employs TRBV10-3 and TRBJ2-5; TCRdb returns TRBD1, unconfirmable since there is no DNA. Germline V gives CDR1 ENHRY, CDR2 SYGVKD. The CDR3 is 14 residues long. The chain's CDR3 is CAISERGQKETQYF.

V is TRBV20-1 and J is TRBJ2-3; TCRdb gives TRBD2 as the D gene, but with no DNA this cannot be confirmed. Germline values: CDR1 DFQATT, CDR2 SNEGSKA (reference sequence). The CDR3 extends over 15 amino acids. This CDR3 is CSADGLAGAPDTQYF.

Here the CDR3 reads CASTRGGGTNEKLFF. The chain is built from TRBV28 and TRBJ1-4; TCRdb's D call of TRBD1 is untestable without DNA. CDR1 and CDR2 (germline): MDHEN, SYDVKM. The CDR3 has 15 amino acids.